The clone carrying this T cell receptor beta chain showed up just a few times. Trimming removed 5 bases from V and 5 bases from J; junction bases left unmatched: 4. CDR1 is SGHTA and CDR2 is FQGNSA in the germline V gene. The CDR3 covers 14 residues. Method: immunoSEQ multiplex PCR; TCRdb's copy keeps in-frame clones and lacks some. This sample has about 25,000 clones, with approximately 94% found just once. The data were taken from a study of chemoradiotherapy in HPV16-positive cancers. The V call is TRBV7-2, the J call TRBJ2-7, with 12 bases lining up with TRBD2. The TCR originated in a human donor with HPV-associated anogenital cancer. The sequencing here drew on blood, taken from a patient who underwent chemoradiotherapy. The CDR3 is CASSELAGGNEQYF. The CDR3 DNA is TGTGCCAGCAGCGAACTAGCGGGGGGTAACGAGCAGTACTTC.